This T cell receptor (beta chain) derives from a study of T cell changes during pregnancy in multiple sclerosis. This clone showed up just once. The repertoire was sequenced with immunoSEQ multiplex PCR; TCRdb's copy has only in-frame clones and lacks some. This sample has about 120,000 clones, with 80% to 95% found just once. CDR3 length: 16 residues. Germline CDR1 is PRHDT and CDR2 is FYEKMQ (reference sequence). J gave up 4 bases and V 2 bases, and 8 bases lay outside the gene matches. The material sequenced was peripheral blood, taken before pregnancy. The receptor was isolated from a female donor with multiple sclerosis, enrolled in a pregnancy study. This sequence joins TRBV13 and TRBJ2-5; 9 bases fit TRBD2. Here the CDR3 DNA reads TGTGCCAGCAGCTTAAGGGCGGGGGGGCAGTCAGAGACCCAGTACTTC. Encoded protein: CASSLRAGGQSETQYF.